These 8 T cell receptor beta chains were sequenced from one sample in a study of blood T cell repertoires in COVID-19. Clones were sequenced by immunoSEQ multiplex PCR, and TCRdb holds only the in-frame ones, with some missing. The sample lists 360,000 or so clones; roughly 87% were seen once. Sample: PBMCs or T cells enriched from blood (not recorded which). The receptors come from a woman aged 25 to 39 who had recovered from COVID-19.

The chain couples TRBV5-1 to TRBJ2-5; 7 bases are shared with TRBD1. Losses at the gene ends were 4 bases for V and 2 bases for J; bases not matched to a gene: 8. The V gene's germline CDR1 is SGHRS and CDR2 YFSETQ. The CDR3 sequence is 15 residues long. The CDR3: CASSANPGQQETQYF. The CDR3 DNA follows: TGCGCCAGCAGCGCAAACCCGGGACAGCAAGAGACCCAGTACTTC.

In this sample, this clone turned up once. The gene calls are TRBV21-1 and TRBJ1-5; the table's D gene call, TRBD1, was not cross checked with the DNA. TRBV21-1 counts as a pseudogene. The CDR3 is 15 residues long. The CDR3 sequence: CANGRDRDSNQPQHF. In nucleotides, the CDR3 is TGTGCCAATGGGAGGGACAGGGATAGCAATCAGCCCCAGCATTTT.

V usage is TRBV2 and J usage is TRBJ2-1; tentatively, D is TRBD2 (5 bases). This CDR3 comprises 14 residues. V gave up 6 bases and J gave up 1 base, with 10 bases separating them. Germline loops: CDR1 SNHLY, CDR2 FYNNEI. CDR3 sequence: CASSLRTSYNEQFF. For the CDR3, the DNA is TGTGCCAGCAGCCTGAGGACTTCCTACAATGAGCAGTTCTTC. The whole variable domain, remainder taken from reference TRBV2 and TRBJ2-1, is EPEVTQTPSHQVTQMGQEVILRCVPISNHLYFYWYRQILGQKVEFLVSFYNNEISEKSEIFDDQFSVERPDGSNFTLKIRSTKLEDSAMYFCASSLRTSYNEQFFGPGTRLTVL.

J is TRBJ2-5 and V is TRBV9, with 9 bases matching TRBD2. The CDR3 runs to 14 residues. Germline V lookup: CDR1 SGDLS, CDR2 YYNGEE. J was trimmed by 2 bases and V by 3 bases; bases with no gene match: 2. The CDR3 nucleotides read TGTGCCAGCAGCGCGGGACTAGCACAAGAGACCCAGTACTTC. This codes for CASSAGLAQETQYF.

The chain carries TRBV11-1 and TRBJ2-5; TRBD1 agrees at 7 bases. Germline lookup yields CDR1 SGHAT and CDR2 FQDESV (reference sequence). The J segment lost 4 bases and the V segment lost 5 bases, leaving 1 base of the junction unmatched. This CDR3 is built from 12 residues. The CDR3 DNA reads TGTGCCAGCAGCCGGGACAGAGAGACCCAGTACTTC. This gives the protein CASSRDRETQYF. Together with reference TRBV11-1 and TRBJ2-5, the CDR3 gives the full variable domain: EAEVAQSPRYKITEKSQAVAFWCDPISGHATLYWYRQILGQGPELLVQFQDESVVDDSQLPKDRFSAERLKGVDSTLKIQPAELGDSAMYLCASSRDRETQYFGPGTRLLVL.

This clone is a singleton in its sample. V usage is TRBV30 and J usage is TRBJ1-5, with 7 positions matching TRBD1. The CDR3 length is 16 residues. The germline V gene has CDR1 GTSNPN and CDR2 SVGIG (reference sequence). J lost 0 bases, V lost 2 bases, and 7 bases had no gene match. The CDR3 region is CAWSPGTAISNQPQHF. CDR3 DNA: TGTGCCTGGAGTCCTGGGACAGCAATTAGCAATCAGCCCCAGCATTTT.

The V call is TRBV7-3, the J call TRBJ2-7; D remains unclear. V gave up 5 bases and J gave up 2 bases, with 10 bases separating them. This CDR3 comprises 13 residues. CDR1 and CDR2 from the germline V gene are SGHTA and FQGTGA. The CDR3 DNA follows: TGTGCCAGCAGCCTTGACACGACCTACGAGCAGTACTTC. Its translation: CASSLDTTYEQYF.

This clone was seen just once. V gene TRBV6-5 combines with J gene TRBJ1-1, with D unresolved. Germline V lookup: CDR1 MNHEY, CDR2 SVGAGI. V dropped 6 bases and J dropped 7 bases, with 9 bases sitting between them. There are 11 residues in the CDR3. Written as DNA, the CDR3 is TGTGCCAGCAGCCAGGCGGGTGAAGCTTTCTTT. Residues: CASSQAGEAFF.